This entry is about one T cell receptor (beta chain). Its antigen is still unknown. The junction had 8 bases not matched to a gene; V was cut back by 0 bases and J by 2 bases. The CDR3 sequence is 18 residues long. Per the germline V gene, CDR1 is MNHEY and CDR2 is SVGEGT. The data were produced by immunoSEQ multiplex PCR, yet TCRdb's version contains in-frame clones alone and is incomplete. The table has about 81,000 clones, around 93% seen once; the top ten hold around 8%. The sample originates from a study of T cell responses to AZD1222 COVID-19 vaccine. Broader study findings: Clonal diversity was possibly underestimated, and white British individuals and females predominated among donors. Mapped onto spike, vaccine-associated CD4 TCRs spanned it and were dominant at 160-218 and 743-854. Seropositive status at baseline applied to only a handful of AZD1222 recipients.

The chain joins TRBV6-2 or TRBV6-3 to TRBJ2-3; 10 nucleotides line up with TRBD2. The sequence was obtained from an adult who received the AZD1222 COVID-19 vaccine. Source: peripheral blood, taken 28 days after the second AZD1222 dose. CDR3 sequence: CASSYSPLAGVVTDTQYF. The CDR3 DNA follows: TGTGCCAGCAGTTACTCGCCGCTAGCGGGAGTTGTCACAGATACGCAGTATTTT.